What follows are 11 T cell receptor beta chains derived from one specimen sequenced in a study of shared clonotypes between healthy human individuals. Clones were read by immunoSEQ multiplex PCR, and TCRdb kept only the in-frame ones, dropping some. The sample holds about 380,000 clones, roughly 96% seen once. The specimen was memory CD8+ T cells sorted from blood. Subset described: CD45RO+ cells pooled with CCR7-negative TemRA cells. Source of these receptors: a man in his thirties or forties in good health.

The chain joins TRBV5-1 to TRBJ2-7, with D unclear. Germline-derived CDR1 and CDR2 are SGHRS and YFSETQ. Between the trimmed V and J ends, which lost 4 bases and 1 base, there was a span of 9 bases. CDR3 length: 13 amino acids. CDR3 DNA sequence: TGCGCCAGCAGCCTACTTACTTCCTACGAGCAGTACTTC. Its translation is CASSLLTSYEQYF. The full variable domain, rest sourced from reference TRBV5-1 and TRBJ2-7, is KAGVTQTPRYLIKTRGQQVTLSCSPISGHRSVSWYQQTPGQGLQFLFEYFSETQRNKGNFPGRFSGRQFSNSRSEMNVSTLELGDSALYLCASSLLTSYEQYFGPGTRLTVT.

J is TRBJ2-1 and V is TRBV14; 9 nucleotides match TRBD2. J gave up 3 bases and V 1 base, and 4 bases lay outside the gene matches. Germline values: CDR1 SGHDN, CDR2 FVKESK. This CDR3 has 16 amino acids. In nucleotides, the CDR3 is TGTGCCAGCAGCCAAGTCACTAGCGGGTACTACAATGAGCAGTTCTTC. The encoded protein is CASSQVTSGYYNEQFF.

The V and J genes are TRBV12-2 and TRBJ2-1; TRBD2, the table's D call, lacks a check against the DNA. TRBV12-2 is a known pseudogene. The CDR3 is 14 residues long. DNA of the CDR3: TGTGCAAGTCGCTTCTGTAGCCCATACAATGAGCAGTTCTTC. The encoded protein is CASRFCSPYNEQFF.

V and J are TRBV30 and TRBJ2-5; D is perhaps TRBD1 (5 bases). CDR1 is GTSNPN, CDR2 SVGIG, per germline (reference sequence). This CDR3 is 13 amino acids long. V lost 5 bases, J lost 1 base, and 11 bases lay in between. CDR3 amino acids: CAWWTITQETQYF. CDR3 sequence (DNA): TGTGCCTGGTGGACAATCACCCAAGAGACCCAGTACTTC.

The chain carries TRBV6-1 and TRBJ2-3; unclear D gene. CDR1 MNHNS and CDR2 SASEGT come from the germline V gene. Trimming took off 8 bases at V and 0 bases at J, with 15 bases between the two ends. This CDR3 has 15 amino acids. CDR3 bases: TGTGCCAGCGGAATTGGGGTGACTAGCACAGATACGCAGTATTTT. Translation gives CASGIGVTSTDTQYF.

V and J are TRBV28 and TRBJ2-7; D gene ambiguous. The CDR3 loop spans 13 amino acids. Germline lookup yields CDR1 MDHEN and CDR2 SYDVKM. V was pared by 6 bases and J by 1 base, with 10 bases between. In nucleotides, the CDR3 is TGTGCCAGCAGGGCGGCTTTATCCTACGAGCAGTACTTC. Protein: CASRAALSYEQYF.

A single count supports this clone. This chain uses TRBV6-1 with TRBJ1-1; D is uncertain. Trimming removed 2 bases from V and 4 bases from J, with 14 bases in between. This CDR3 contains 15 residues. Germline assignment: CDR1 MNHNS and CDR2 SASEGT. CDR3: CASSEPRGTITEAFF. The CDR3 bases are TGTGCCAGCAGTGAACCTCGGGGAACAATCACTGAAGCTTTCTTT.

This chain joins TRBV19 and TRBJ2-1; 7 bases line up with TRBD1. CDR1 and CDR2 (germline): LNHDA, SQIVND (reference sequence). The CDR3 has 14 amino acids. V dropped 5 bases and J dropped 3; count of bases not matched to a gene: 4. The CDR3 DNA sequence: TGTGCCAGTAGTCCGGGACAGAACTACAATGAGCAGTTCTTC. This codes for CASSPGQNYNEQFF.

V is TRBV6-1 and J is TRBJ2-7; tentatively, D is TRBD1 or TRBD2 (5 bases each). The CDR3 has 16 residues. Germline CDR1 reads MNHNS; CDR2 reads SASEGT. V was trimmed by 4 bases and J by 0 bases, leaving 16 bases between them. Here the CDR3 DNA reads TGTGCCAGCAGTGGGCGAACTAGGGGAAGCTCCTACGAGCAGTACTTC. As protein: CASSGRTRGSSYEQYF.

The chain is built from TRBV2 and TRBJ2-7, with D unclear. From germline, CDR1 is SNHLY and CDR2 FYNNEI. Trimming took off 3 bases at V and 9 bases at J, with 18 bases between the two ends. The CDR3 is made up of 14 amino acids. The CDR3 protein is CASSDFDITWGQYF. CDR3 nucleotide sequence: TGTGCCAGCAGTGACTTTGACATTACCTGGGGGCAGTACTTC.

The chain uses TRBV10-2 and TRBJ1-2; D is ambiguous. CDR1 is WSHSY, CDR2 SAAADI, per germline. V dropped 0 bases and J dropped 4 bases, with 15 bases sitting between them. The CDR3 covers 16 residues. CDR3 DNA: TGCGCCAGCAGTGAGTCGCAGATCGGGGTGCTCTATGGCTACACCTTC. This sequence encodes CASSESQIGVLYGYTF.